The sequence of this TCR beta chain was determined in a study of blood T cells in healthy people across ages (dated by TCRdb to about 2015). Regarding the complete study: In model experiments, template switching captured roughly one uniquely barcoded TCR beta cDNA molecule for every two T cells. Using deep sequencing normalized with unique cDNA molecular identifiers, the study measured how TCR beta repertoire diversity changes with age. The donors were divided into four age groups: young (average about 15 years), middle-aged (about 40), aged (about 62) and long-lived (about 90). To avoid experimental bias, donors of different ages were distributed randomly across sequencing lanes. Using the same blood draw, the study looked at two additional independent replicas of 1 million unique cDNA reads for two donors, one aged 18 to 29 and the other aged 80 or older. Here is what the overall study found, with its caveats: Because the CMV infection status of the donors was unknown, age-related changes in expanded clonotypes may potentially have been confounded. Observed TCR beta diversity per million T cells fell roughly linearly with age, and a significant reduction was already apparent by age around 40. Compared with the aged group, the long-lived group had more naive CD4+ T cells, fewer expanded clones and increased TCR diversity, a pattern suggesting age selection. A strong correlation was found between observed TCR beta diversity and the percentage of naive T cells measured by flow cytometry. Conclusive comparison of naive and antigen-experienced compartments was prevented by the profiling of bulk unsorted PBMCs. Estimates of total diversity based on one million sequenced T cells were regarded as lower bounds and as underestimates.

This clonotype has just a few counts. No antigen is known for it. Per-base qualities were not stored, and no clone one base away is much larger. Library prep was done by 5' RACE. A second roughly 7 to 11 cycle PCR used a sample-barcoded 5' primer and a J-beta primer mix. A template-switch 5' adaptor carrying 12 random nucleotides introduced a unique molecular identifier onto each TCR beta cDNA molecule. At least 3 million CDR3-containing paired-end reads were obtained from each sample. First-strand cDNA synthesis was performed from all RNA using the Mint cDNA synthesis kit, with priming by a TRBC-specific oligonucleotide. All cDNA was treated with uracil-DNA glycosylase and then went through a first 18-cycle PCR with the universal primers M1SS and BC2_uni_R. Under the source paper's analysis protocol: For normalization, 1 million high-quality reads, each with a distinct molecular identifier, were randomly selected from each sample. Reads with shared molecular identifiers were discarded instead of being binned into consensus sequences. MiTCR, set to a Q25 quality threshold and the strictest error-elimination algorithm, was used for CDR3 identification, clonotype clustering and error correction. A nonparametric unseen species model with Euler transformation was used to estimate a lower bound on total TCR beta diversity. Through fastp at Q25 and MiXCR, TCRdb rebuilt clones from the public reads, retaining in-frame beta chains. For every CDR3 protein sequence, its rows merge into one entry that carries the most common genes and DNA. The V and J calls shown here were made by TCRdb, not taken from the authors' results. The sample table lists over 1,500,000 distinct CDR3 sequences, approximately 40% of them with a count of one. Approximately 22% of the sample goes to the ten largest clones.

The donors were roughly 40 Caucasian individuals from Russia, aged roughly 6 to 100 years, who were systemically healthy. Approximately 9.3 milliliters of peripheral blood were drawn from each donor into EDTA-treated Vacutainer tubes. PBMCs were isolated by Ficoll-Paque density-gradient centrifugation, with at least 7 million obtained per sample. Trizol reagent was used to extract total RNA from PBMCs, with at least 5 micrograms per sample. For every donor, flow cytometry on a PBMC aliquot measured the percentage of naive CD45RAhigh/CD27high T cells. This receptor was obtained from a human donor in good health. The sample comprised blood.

The CDR3 amino acid sequence is: CASSLGRVNNEKLFF. The nucleotides read TGTGCCAGCAGCCTGGGACGAGTTAATAATGAAAAACTGTTTTTT. The V gene is TRBV12-3 or TRBV12-4 and the J gene is TRBJ1-4; perhaps TRBD1 is the D gene, with 5 bases matching. The germline ends are 15 bases apart after V is trimmed by 6 bases and J by 4 bases. The CDR3 spans 15 residues, from the cysteine through the phenylalanine. Just the 45-base CDR3 DNA is kept, in frame starting at base 1.